This T cell receptor delta chain was identified during a study of Vδ1+ human thymocytes. Purity of the sorted Vdelta1+ thymocytes ranged from 98% to 99.6%. General study results and limits: Thymic TRG and TRD repertoires appeared highly polyclonal. Unlike peripheral blood Vdelta1+ controls, thymic delta-chain sequences included approximately 20% Vdelta2 and few Vdelta3. Unexpected Vdelta2 sequences could cause misinterpretation of bulk repertoire data.

J lost 8 bases, V lost 5 bases, and 11 bases had no gene match. The CDR3 covers 14 residues. Per the germline V gene, CDR1 is GEAIGNYY and CDR2 is EKD. This clone is medium-sized by share. No antigen is known for it. The template was reverse-transcribed extracted RNA. Multiplex PCR used pooled V-gene forward primers and a constant-region reverse primer to amplify CDR3s. TCRdb reapplied CATT to the multiplex PCR reads. The data contain about 75,000 delta-chain clones, roughly a third of them singletons. The chain joins TRDV2 to TRDJ1; 9 bases are a match to TRDD3. The TCR comes from a boy younger than two who had congenital heart surgery. Sequenced material: Vdelta1+ gamma-delta thymocytes from the thymus. Indicated subset: FACS-sorted CD3+ TCRalphabeta- TCRVdelta1+ TCRVdelta2- thymocytes. Written as DNA, the CDR3 is TGTGCCTGTGCCCGACTGGGGGAAGGATCAAAACTCATCTTT. Translating it yields CACARLGEGSKLIF.